This entry lists 7 T cell receptor beta chains sequenced from one sample in a study of metastatic and nonmetastatic thyroid tumors. TCRdb re-analyzed the PCR reads using MiXCR. The sample carries some 84,000 clones, around 9.1% recorded once. Before thyroid surgery, none of the patients had received any treatment. The sequencing sample was made of blood. The receptors stem from a female donor with papillary thyroid cancer or a benign thyroid nodule (not recorded which). Some clones in this sample may be carry-over from other donors' samples.

Details on this clone: With a much larger clone just one base away, this may be a read error. The identical CDR3 is also encoded by other nucleotide sequences in the sample. J is TRBJ1-5 and V is TRBV20-1; D is ambiguous. This CDR3 region has 13 residues. V lost 2 bases and J 6 bases, leaving 11 bases between the germline ends. Germline values: CDR1 DFQATT, CDR2 SNEGSKA (reference sequence). This chain's CDR3 is CSARFGETQPQHF. CDR3 nucleotide sequence: TGCAGTGCTAGATTTGGTGAGACTCAGCCCCAGCATTTT.

This clone was counted only a few times. At one of its ends the junction is not consistent with the germline gene, which may arise from a read error. The rearrangement links TRBV6-4 to TRBJ2-1, with D tentatively TRBD2 (6 bases). The CDR3 totals 15 residues. In germline, CDR1 is MRHNA, CDR2 SNTAGT. Here the CDR3 DNA reads TGTGCCAGCAGTGACGGGTGGAGGGATTACAATGATCAGTTCTTC. This sequence encodes CASSDGWRDYNDQFF.

This clone was recorded only once. A much bigger clone sits one base away, suggesting this may be a read error. The chain is built from TRBV5-1 and TRBJ2-4; 7 bases agree with TRBD2. Unmatched junction bases numbered 5, after V lost 7 bases and J lost 1 base. The CDR3 contains 14 residues. Per the germline V gene, CDR1 is SGHRS and CDR2 is YFSETQ. The CDR3 region has the DNA TGCGCCAGCGGCTCCGGGGGGGCCAAAAACATTCAGTACTTC. It translates to CASGSGGAKNIQYF.

This clone was detected many times. The chain links TRBV4-1 to TRBJ1-2; D might be TRBD1 (6 bases). The CDR3 totals 15 residues. V shed 0 bases and J shed 4 bases, with 12 bases lying between them. Germline assignment: CDR1 MGHRA and CDR2 YSYEKL. The CDR3 DNA follows: TGCGCCAGCAGCCAAGATATCGACAGGACCTATGGCTACACCTTC. It yields the protein CASSQDIDRTYGYTF.

This clone was seen repeatedly, ten times or more. This rearrangement joins TRBV12-3 or TRBV12-4 to TRBJ1-5, with a possible D match to TRBD1 (5 bases). The CDR3 spans 15 residues. The germline V and J ends were trimmed by 5 bases and 4 bases, with 15 bases remaining between them. CDR3 loop: CASSGGKEDNQPQHF. The CDR3 DNA follows: TGTGCCAGCAGTGGGGGGAAGGAGGATAATCAGCCCCAGCATTTT.

This clone has at least ten counts. The J gene is TRBJ2-1, the V gene TRBV19, with a weak D call TRBD1 (6 bases). The CDR3 is 12 residues long. Between the trimmed V and J ends, which lost 6 bases and 10 bases, there was a span of 13 bases. Per germline, CDR1 LNHDA and CDR2 SQIVND (reference sequence). In DNA form, the CDR3 reads TGTGCCAGTAGCGGCCCAGGGACAGAGCAGTTCTTC. Its translation is CASSGPGTEQFF.

This clone came up many times. The rearrangement links TRBV6-1 to TRBJ2-2; tentative D call: TRBD2 (6 bases). The CDR3 consists of 15 residues. V dropped 0 bases and J dropped 5 bases, with 10 bases sitting between them. The germline V gene encodes CDR1 MNHNS and CDR2 SASEGT. Here the CDR3 reads CASSEAGGETGELFF. The CDR3 DNA reads TGTGCCAGCAGTGAAGCGGGGGGTGAGACCGGGGAGCTGTTTTTT.